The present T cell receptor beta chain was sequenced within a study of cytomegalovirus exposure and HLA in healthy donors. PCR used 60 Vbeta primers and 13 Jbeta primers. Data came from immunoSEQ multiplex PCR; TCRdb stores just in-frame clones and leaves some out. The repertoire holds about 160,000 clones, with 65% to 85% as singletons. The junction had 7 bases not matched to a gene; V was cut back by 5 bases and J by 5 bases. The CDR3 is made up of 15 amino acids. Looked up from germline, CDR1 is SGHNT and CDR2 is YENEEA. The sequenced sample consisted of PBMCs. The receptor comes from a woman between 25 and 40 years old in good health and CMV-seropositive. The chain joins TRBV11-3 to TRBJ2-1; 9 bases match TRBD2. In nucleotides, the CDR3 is TGTGCCAGCAGCCCGCGGGGGGGTGATAACAATGAGCAGTTCTTC. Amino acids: CASSPRGGDNNEQFF.